This TCR beta chain was captured by sequencing in a study of control samples from healthy donors and cancer patients. This CDR3 is 10 amino acids long. Per the germline V gene, CDR1 is MDHEN and CDR2 is SYDVKM. Trimming removed 4 bases at V and 8 bases at J, with 5 bases between. Sequencing was performed with immunoSEQ multiplex PCR; in TCRdb, only in-frame clones are kept and a portion is missing. The table shows over 150,000 clones, with about 94% occurring only once. Sequences were obtained from blood. The chain uses TRBV28 and TRBJ1-2, with D uncertain. The receptor was isolated from a middle-aged man in good health. The CDR3 loop reads CASSSRGYTF. The CDR3 DNA reads as TGTGCCAGCAGTTCTAGAGGCTACACCTTC.